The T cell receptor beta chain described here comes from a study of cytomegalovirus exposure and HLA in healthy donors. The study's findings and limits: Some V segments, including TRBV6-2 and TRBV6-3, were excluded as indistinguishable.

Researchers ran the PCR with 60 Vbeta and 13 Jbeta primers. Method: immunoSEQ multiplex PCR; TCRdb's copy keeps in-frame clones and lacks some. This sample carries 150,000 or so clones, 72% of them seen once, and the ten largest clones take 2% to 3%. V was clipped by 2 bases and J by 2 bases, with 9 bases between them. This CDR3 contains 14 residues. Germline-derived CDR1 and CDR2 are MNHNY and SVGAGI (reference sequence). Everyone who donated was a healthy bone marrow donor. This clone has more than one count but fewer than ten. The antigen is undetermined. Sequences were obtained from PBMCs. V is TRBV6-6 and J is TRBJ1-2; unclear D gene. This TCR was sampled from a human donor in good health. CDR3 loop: CASSYLRLNYGYTF. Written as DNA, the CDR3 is TGTGCCAGCAGTTACCTCAGACTGAACTATGGCTACACCTTC.